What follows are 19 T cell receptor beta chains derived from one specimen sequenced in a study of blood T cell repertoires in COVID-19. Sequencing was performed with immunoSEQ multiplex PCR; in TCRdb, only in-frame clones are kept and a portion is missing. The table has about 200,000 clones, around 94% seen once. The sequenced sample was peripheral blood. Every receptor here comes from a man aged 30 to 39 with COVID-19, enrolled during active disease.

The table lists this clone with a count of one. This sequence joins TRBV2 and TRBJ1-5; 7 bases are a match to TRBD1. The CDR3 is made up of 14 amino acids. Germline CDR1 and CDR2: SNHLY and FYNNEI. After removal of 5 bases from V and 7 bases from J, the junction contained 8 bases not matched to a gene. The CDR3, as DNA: TGTGCCAGCAGTCGCGGGGACAGCAGGCAGCCCCAGCATTTT. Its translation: CASSRGDSRQPQHF.

CDR3 bases: TGTGCCAGCAGCCAACTTAACAGTGGCAGGGCAATCGAAAAACTGTTTTTT. This sequence encodes CASSQLNSGRAIEKLFF. The genes are TRBV14 and TRBJ1-4; D may be TRBD1 (5 bases). Per the germline V gene, CDR1 is SGHDN and CDR2 is FVKESK. This CDR3 region has 17 residues. The V gene lost 2 bases and the J gene lost 8 bases, with 21 bases spanning the gap.

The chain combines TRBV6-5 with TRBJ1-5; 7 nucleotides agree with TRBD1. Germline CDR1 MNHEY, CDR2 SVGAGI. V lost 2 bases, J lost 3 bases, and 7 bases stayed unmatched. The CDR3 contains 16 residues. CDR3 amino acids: CASSYPDRAPNQPQHF. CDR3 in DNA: TGTGCCAGCAGTTACCCCGACAGGGCTCCCAATCAGCCCCAGCATTTT.

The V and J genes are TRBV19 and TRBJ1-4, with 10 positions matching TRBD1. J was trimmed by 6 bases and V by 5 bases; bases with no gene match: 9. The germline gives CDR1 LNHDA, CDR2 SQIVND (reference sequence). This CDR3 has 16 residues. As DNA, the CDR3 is TGTGCCAGTAGTTGGACAGGGGGGCGCCGGGATGAAAAACTGTTTTTT. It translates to CASSWTGGRRDEKLFF.

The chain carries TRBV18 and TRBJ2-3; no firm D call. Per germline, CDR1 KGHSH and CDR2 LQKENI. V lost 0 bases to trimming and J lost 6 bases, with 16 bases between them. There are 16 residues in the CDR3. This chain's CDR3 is CASSPPFSPTKDTQYF. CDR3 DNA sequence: TGTGCCAGCTCACCACCCTTCAGTCCCACGAAGGATACGCAGTATTTT. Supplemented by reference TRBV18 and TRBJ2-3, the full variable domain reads NAGVMQNPRHLVRRRGQEARLRCSPMKGHSHVYWYRQLPEEGLKFMVYLQKENIIDESGMPKERFSAEFPKEGPSILRIQQVVRGDSAAYFCASSPPFSPTKDTQYFGPGTRLTVL.

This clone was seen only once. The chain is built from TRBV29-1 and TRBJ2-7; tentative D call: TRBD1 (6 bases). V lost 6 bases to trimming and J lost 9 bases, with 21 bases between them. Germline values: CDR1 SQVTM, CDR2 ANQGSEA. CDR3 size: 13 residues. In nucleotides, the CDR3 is TGCAGCGTCCTTGTAAGGGACAACCTAATGCAGTACTTC. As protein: CSVLVRDNLMQYF.

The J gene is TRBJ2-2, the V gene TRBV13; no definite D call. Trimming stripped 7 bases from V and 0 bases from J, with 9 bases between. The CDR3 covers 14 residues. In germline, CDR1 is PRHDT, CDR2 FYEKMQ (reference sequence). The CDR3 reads CASTLLTNTGELFF. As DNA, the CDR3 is TGTGCCAGCACACTGCTAACGAACACCGGGGAGCTGTTTTTT.

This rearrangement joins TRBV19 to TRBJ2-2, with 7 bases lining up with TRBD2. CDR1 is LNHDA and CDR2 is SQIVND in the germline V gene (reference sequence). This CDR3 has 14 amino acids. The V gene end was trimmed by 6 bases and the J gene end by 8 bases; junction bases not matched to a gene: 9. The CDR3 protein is CASSSSGVAGELFF. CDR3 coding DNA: TGTGCCAGTAGCTCCAGCGGGGTCGCGGGGGAGCTGTTTTTT.

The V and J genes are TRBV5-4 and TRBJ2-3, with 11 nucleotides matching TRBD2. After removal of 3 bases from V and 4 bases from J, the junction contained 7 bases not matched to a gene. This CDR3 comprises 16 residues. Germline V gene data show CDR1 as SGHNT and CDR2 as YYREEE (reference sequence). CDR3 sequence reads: CASSSPSGGFSDTQYF. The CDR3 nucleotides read TGTGCCAGCAGCTCTCCTAGCGGGGGGTTCTCAGATACGCAGTATTTT.

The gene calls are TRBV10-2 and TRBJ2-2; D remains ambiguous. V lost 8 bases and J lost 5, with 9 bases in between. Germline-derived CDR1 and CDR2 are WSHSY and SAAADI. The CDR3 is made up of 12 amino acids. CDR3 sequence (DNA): TGCGCCAGCCTCAGTTCGACCGGGGAGCTGTTTTTT. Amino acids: CASLSSTGELFF.

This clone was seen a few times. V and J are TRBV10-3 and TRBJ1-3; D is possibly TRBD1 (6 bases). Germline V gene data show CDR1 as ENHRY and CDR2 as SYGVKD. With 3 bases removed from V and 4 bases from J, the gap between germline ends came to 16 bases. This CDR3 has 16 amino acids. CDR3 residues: CAISDFGRGAGNTIYF. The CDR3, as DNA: TGTGCCATCAGTGACTTTGGCAGGGGAGCAGGAAACACCATATATTTT.

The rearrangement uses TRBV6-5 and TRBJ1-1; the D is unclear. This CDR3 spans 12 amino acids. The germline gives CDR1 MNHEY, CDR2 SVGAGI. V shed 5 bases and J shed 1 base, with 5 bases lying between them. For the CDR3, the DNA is TGTGCCAGCAGTCCATCGAACACTGAAGCTTTCTTT. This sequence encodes CASSPSNTEAFF.

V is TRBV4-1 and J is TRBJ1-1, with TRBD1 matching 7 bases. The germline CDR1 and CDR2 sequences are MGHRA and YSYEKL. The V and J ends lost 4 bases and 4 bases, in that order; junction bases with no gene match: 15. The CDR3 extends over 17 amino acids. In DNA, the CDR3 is TGCGCCAGCAGCCCCCTCCTAATACTCAGGGGGGCCACTGAAGCTTTCTTT. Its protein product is CASSPLLILRGATEAFF.

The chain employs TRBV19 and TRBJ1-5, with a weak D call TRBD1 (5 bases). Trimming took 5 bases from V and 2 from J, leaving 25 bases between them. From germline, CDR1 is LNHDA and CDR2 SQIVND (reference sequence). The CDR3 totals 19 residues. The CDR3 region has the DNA TGTGCCAGTAGTTCAGAGGGAGGGGCAGGTGTTATTGGCAATCAGCCCCAGCATTTT. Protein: CASSSEGGAGVIGNQPQHF.

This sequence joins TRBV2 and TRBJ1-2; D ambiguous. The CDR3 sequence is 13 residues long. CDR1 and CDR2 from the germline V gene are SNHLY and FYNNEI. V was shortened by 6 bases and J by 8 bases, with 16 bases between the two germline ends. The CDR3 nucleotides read TGTGCCAGCAGGCCCCCCTCTGTTGCGGGCTACACCTTC. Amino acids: CASRPPSVAGYTF. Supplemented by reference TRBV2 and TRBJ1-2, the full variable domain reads EPEVTQTPSHQVTQMGQEVILRCVPISNHLYFYWYRQILGQKVEFLVSFYNNEISEKSEIFDDQFSVERPDGSNFTLKIRSTKLEDSAMYFCASRPPSVAGYTFGSGTRLTVV.

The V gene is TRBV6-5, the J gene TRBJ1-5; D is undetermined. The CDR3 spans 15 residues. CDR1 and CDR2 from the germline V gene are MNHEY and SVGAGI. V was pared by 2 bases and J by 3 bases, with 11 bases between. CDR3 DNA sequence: TGTGCCAGCAGTTACGGGCCAGGAAACAATCAGCCCCAGCATTTT. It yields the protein CASSYGPGNNQPQHF.

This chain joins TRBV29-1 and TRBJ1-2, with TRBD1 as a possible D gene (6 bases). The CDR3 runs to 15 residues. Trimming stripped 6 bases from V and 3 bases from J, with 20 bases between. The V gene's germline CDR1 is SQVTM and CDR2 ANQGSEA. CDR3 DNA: TGCAGCGTCCCCCGGGGCAGGGGATCGGACTATGGCTACACCTTC. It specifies CSVPRGRGSDYGYTF.

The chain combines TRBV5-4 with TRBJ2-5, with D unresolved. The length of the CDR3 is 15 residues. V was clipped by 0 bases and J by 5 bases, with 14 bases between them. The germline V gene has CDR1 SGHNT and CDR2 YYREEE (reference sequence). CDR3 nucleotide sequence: TGTGCCAGCAGCTTGGGGGCCCCCTTACGGGAGACCCAGTACTTC. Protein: CASSLGAPLRETQYF. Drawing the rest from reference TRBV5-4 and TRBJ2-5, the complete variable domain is ETGVTQSPTHLIKTRGQQVTLRCSSQSGHNTVSWYQQALGQGPQFIFQYYREEENGRGNFPPRFSGLQFPNYSSELNVNALELDDSALYLCASSLGAPLRETQYFGPGTRLLVL.

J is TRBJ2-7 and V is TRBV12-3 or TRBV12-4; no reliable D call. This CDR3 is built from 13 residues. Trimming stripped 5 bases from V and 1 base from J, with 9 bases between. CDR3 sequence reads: CASSLSLSYEQYF. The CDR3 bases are TGTGCCAGCAGTCTGAGTCTGTCCTACGAGCAGTACTTC.